The 6 T cell receptor beta chains below come from one sample, sequenced in a study of blood T cell repertoires in COVID-19. Repertoires were generated with immunoSEQ multiplex PCR, while TCRdb's copy carries only in-frame clones and drops some. This sample has roughly 90,000 clones; 85% to 90% occur once, and the top ten carry roughly 1.5%. The sample was peripheral blood. The receptors were sampled from a human donor with active COVID-19. The donor label of this sample is uncertain.

The V gene is TRBV5-4, the J gene TRBJ2-1; 9 bases agree with TRBD2. Losses at the gene ends were 0 bases for V and 9 bases for J; bases not matched to a gene: 7. This CDR3 contains 15 residues. The germline V gene has CDR1 SGHNT and CDR2 YYREEE (reference sequence). The CDR3 region has the DNA TGTGCCAGCAGCTTGGTGCGGGGGGGCCTGGGTGAGCAGTTCTTC. As protein: CASSLVRGGLGEQFF.

This clone was recorded once. The chain links TRBV15 to TRBJ1-5, with 8 bases fitting TRBD1. V shed 0 bases and J 5 bases; nucleotides not matched to a gene: 6. The CDR3 loop spans 16 amino acids. Per germline, CDR1 LNHNV and CDR2 YYDKDF (reference sequence). The CDR3 loop is CATSRDLYRGDQPQHF. DNA for the CDR3: TGTGCCACCAGCAGAGATTTATACAGGGGGGATCAGCCCCAGCATTTT.

The CDR3 region is CASSLPGGGWSVSYNSPLHF. In DNA form, the CDR3 reads TGTGCCAGCAGTTTGCCTGGTGGGGGGTGGAGTGTTTCCTATAATTCACCCCTCCACTTT. The chain employs TRBV28 and TRBJ1-6, with a possible D match to TRBD1 (5 bases). The CDR3 runs 20 residues. The V and J ends lost 3 bases and 1 base respectively, with 22 bases between them. The germline gives CDR1 MDHEN, CDR2 SYDVKM.

The rearrangement uses TRBV29-1 and TRBJ2-3; D unclear. The CDR3 covers 11 residues. Germline V gene lookup returns CDR1 SQVTM and CDR2 ANQGSEA. This chain's CDR3 is CRNQSTDTQYF. DNA of the CDR3: TGCAGAAATCAGAGCACAGATACGCAGTATTTT.

J is TRBJ2-1 and V is TRBV15; 10 bases line up with TRBD2. This CDR3 region has 16 residues. Germline values: CDR1 LNHNV, CDR2 YYDKDF (reference sequence). Trimming removed 2 bases from V and 4 bases from J; junction bases left unmatched: 5. The CDR3 region is CATSRPLAGVYNEQFF. CDR3 bases: TGTGCCACCAGCAGACCCCTAGCGGGAGTTTACAATGAGCAGTTCTTC. Together with reference TRBV15 and TRBJ2-1, the CDR3 gives the full variable domain: DAMVIQNPRYQVTQFGKPVTLSCSQTLNHNVMYWYQQKSSQAPKLLFHYYDKDFNNEADTPDNFQSRRPNTSFCFLDIRSPGLGDTAMYLCATSRPLAGVYNEQFFGPGTRLTVL.

The chain joins TRBV7-9 to TRBJ2-4, with D perhaps matching TRBD1 (6 bases). Trimming removed 2 bases from V and 7 bases from J, with 12 bases in between. Germline CDR1 and CDR2: SEHNR and FQNEAQ (reference sequence). The CDR3 covers 14 residues. The CDR3 DNA is TGTGCCAGCAGCTTATCCCAGGGGATGAACATTCAGTACTTC. Translating it yields CASSLSQGMNIQYF.